This TCR beta chain was recorded in a study of cytomegalovirus exposure and HLA in healthy donors (dated by TCRdb to 2016 to 2017). For the study in its entirety: An earlier analysis of 587 of the donors reported more than 250 Gb of sequence data and 117 million unique TCR beta sequences from about 179 million T cells. An early release that covered 500 to 800 HLA-typed donors contained approximately 300 gigabases of sequencing data and 85 million to 100 million unique TCR sequences. Among the roughly 400 genotyped donors, about 83% belonged to the genetic ancestry cluster associated with self-reported Caucasian donors. The aim of the study was to test whether cataloging public T cell receptors could identify signatures of past pathogen exposure. The study profiled the T cell repertoires of hundreds of subjects by immunosequencing and related them to cytomegalovirus serostatus. In addition to the first cohort of roughly 670 subjects, a separate validation cohort of 120 different subjects was used. To predict cytomegalovirus infection status, the study combined high-throughput TCR immunosequencing, statistical association of individual TCRs with disease status, and machine learning. A later analysis re-analyzed previously published TCR beta repertoires from roughly 690 donors and added high-resolution HLA genotyping to study TCR occurrence patterns. Rather than using new phenotypic data, the later analysis identified candidate immune exposures from TCR beta sequences and from how often those sequences occurred across donors. An earlier analysis of fewer than 750 of the donors used high-throughput TCR beta sequencing to judge whether each TCR beta V gene segment behaved as functional or pseudogenic. Alongside the repertoire data, information on donor age, sex, ethnicity and CMV serostatus was compiled. A later genetic analysis took genome-wide SNP genotypes for about 55% of the roughly 670 donors and used that subset as a discovery cohort. Every discovery cohort repertoire had been produced on one sequencing platform. HLA typing covered class I and class II loci at four-digit resolution. Typing coverage differed by locus: A, B, C, DRB1 and DQB1 were typed in about 620-640 donors, DQA1 in 522, DPA1 in over 600, and DPB1 in just under 490. About 5 DR-DQ haplotypes were handled as single units for association and clustering, since linkage in the cohort was strong. Across approximately 420 genotyped donors of the cohort, an average of roughly 250,000 unique TCR beta nucleotide sequences per donor were sequenced, and approximately 17% of those sequences were non-productive.

The cohort comprised some 700 healthy bone marrow donors. Cohort members were all nominally healthy when sampled, although unrecorded immune exposures were likely present. The donor tested CMV seronegative and was one of the 352 seronegative cohort members. A peripheral blood sample was provided by each donor, and peripheral blood mononuclear cells were used for TCR beta sequencing. Genomic DNA was extracted from the blood cell samples with the Qiagen DNeasy Blood Extraction Kit. On the study overall, not on this receptor specifically: The 87-base-pair reads could not distinguish some IMGT-functional V segments, including TRBV6-2 and TRBV6-3, so those segments were excluded. Because some donors lacked HLA typing at each locus, the association tests relied only on the typed subset. In vitro tests confirmed that a few of the cytomegalovirus-associated TCR beta chains recognize cytomegalovirus antigens. According to a later analysis, parvovirus B19, influenza, CMV and Epstein-Barr virus appeared linked to several top co-occurrence clusters. In a later genetic analysis, a missense DCLRE1C variant was associated with V-gene and J-gene trimming of TCR beta chains, and the association was replicated in an independent cohort. According to a later genetic analysis, donors in an Asian-associated ancestry cluster had fewer N-insertions in productive TCRs than the roughly 700-donor mean. Only TCR beta chains were sequenced in this cohort, and the absence of alpha or paired-chain data limited detectable features. In a later analysis, the rate of TCR association differed among HLA loci, with DRB1 alleles having the most associated TCRs and HLA-C alleles having the fewest. A further reported finding was that TCR beta sequences accurately predicted the HLA-A and HLA-B alleles for most subjects in the first cohort. Assigning TCR associations to individual alleles was difficult when HLA alleles, especially DR and DQ, strongly co-occurred. According to a later analysis, most CMV-associated TCR beta chains appeared to be HLA-restricted, and the HLA associations seemed to be driven largely by CMV exposure. In a later analysis, over 15,000 TCR beta sequences were associated with specific HLA alleles at a false discovery rate of 0.05. A cluster of highly shared sequence variants was judged likely to represent a technical artifact of the sequencing pipeline. Because counts were too low, approximately 18 rarely observed V segments, including chromosome 9 orphons, were excluded from the earlier analysis of under 650 of the donors. In the study, about 150 TCR beta chains were listed as associated with cytomegalovirus. In both the original and validation cohorts, the classifier was reported to diagnose cytomegalovirus status with high specificity and sensitivity. Broadly in line with IMGT annotations, most TCR beta V segments showed up in productive rearrangements about 87% or about 30% of the time in an earlier analysis of about 500 of the donors. Linkage disequilibrium might explain the correlated functional status among segregating V segments, but an unknown experimental factor could not be ruled out. In a later analysis, HLA-associated TCR beta chains showed more clonal expansion and lower generation probabilities than non-associated chains that were equally common. The presence/absence analyses assumed that sequencing depth was roughly uniform across donors, and that assumption may not be true. According to the authors, the approach could potentially be generalized to other disease states and immunological phenotypes. The only immune exposure information available for the cohort was CMV serostatus. Most TCR sequences were seen in very few donors, while some public TCRs were found in many individuals.

Libraries were prepared through the immunoSEQ multiplex PCR assay. For the multiplex PCR, a mixture combining 60 forward primers for TCR Vbeta segments and 13 reverse primers for TCR Jbeta segments was used. The CDR3 region of rearranged TCR beta genes was amplified from genomic DNA by a multiplex PCR assay. Amplified TCR beta libraries were sequenced as 87-base-pair reads on the Illumina HiSeq System. Concerning the study's data processing: Across the roughly 640 repertoires, a later analysis counted some 81 million unique TCR beta chains, about 10 million of which were shared by at least two donors. Raw reads were error-corrected and collapsed into unique sequences with a nearest-neighbor algorithm that merged closely related sequences to remove PCR and sequencing errors. Alignment of CDR3 sequences to IMGT reference sequences was used to assign V, D and J gene segments. For a sequence to be retained, at least a six-nucleotide match to both a V gene segment and a J gene segment was required. Rearrangements were called productive when the CDR3 lacked stop codons and stayed in frame with V and J; all others were non-productive. CDR3 was defined by IMGT convention, running from the second conserved V-encoded cysteine to the conserved J-encoded phenylalanine. In an earlier analysis of roughly 610 of the donors, sequences lacking an unambiguous match to a single V gene segment were excluded. In an earlier analysis of 587 of the donors, a V segment was called functional when productive rearrangements were above 56.7%, and segregating when the standard deviation between donors exceeded 5%. A statistical classification framework was built for diagnosing cytomegalovirus status from the catalog of TCR beta chain sequences. V and J gene assignment, in a later analysis, came from comparing TCR nucleotide sequences with IMGT/GENE-DB human TR gene sequences. The TCRdist pipeline was used in a later analysis to assign CDR3 sequences and most-parsimonious VDJ recombination scenarios. A later analysis defined each TCR beta chain by its CDR3 amino acid sequence plus V-gene family, and excluded reads lacking a unique V-gene family. In a later analysis, a few hundred highly shared, low-generation-probability nucleotide sequences were removed to address suspected cross-contamination and a sequencing artifact. In a later analysis, a clonal expansion index for each public chain was calculated from normalized within-repertoire ranks of inferred template counts. In a later analysis, generation probabilities were computed with a VDJ recombination model fitted to out-of-frame rearrangements, and the resulting probabilities were checked against IGoR. In a later analysis, TCR-TCR, TCR-HLA and TCR-CMV co-occurrence was scored with hypergeometric tests, and a repertoire-size bias correction was applied to TCR pairs. False discovery rates were estimated in a later analysis by permuting HLA or CMV assignments 20 times. A later analysis grouped co-occurring TCRs with DBSCAN, adding TCRdist sequence similarity when clustering within HLA-allele-positive subsets. Repertoires with fewer than 30,000 or more than 120,000 public chains, plus five repertoires with anomalous nucleotide sharing, were excluded from co-occurrence clustering. TCRdb provides this immuneACCESS table in a form limited to in-frame rearrangements. Some clones are lacking; in checked studies, under half of them reflect an unresolved V gene, and why the rest are absent is not known. The DNA gave D and trimming, while V, J and clone size come from that table. The sample table records about 88,000 clones; about 76% of these occur just once. Jointly, the top ten make up about 5% of the sample.

A word on this clone: Its target antigen remains unknown. The record has no base qualities; no much larger clone is one base away.

The germline V gene encodes CDR1 KGHSH and CDR2 LQKENI. The CDR3 goes from the cysteine to the phenylalanine over 15 residues. This entry keeps only the CDR3 DNA: 45 bases, framed from base 1. Trimming takes 2 bases off V and 6 bases off J; junction bases not matched to a gene: 7. This clonotype was sampled from a woman aged 40 to 49 in good health and CMV-seronegative. In this chain, TRBV18 is recombined with TRBJ1-2; 9 junctional bases match TRBD1. The sequenced sample was PBMCs. At the DNA level, the sequence is TGTGCCAGCTCACCAGTCCCACAGGGGGCAAATGGCTACACCTTC. Translated, this is CASSPVPQGANGYTF. Here the CDR3 is joined to the reference TRBV18 and TRBJ1-2 genes, and the full variable domain is: NAGVMQNPRHLVRRRGQEARLRCSPMKGHSHVYWYRQLPEEGLKFMVYLQKENIIDESGMPKERFSAEFPKEGPSILRIQQVVRGDSAAYFCASSPVPQGANGYTFGSGTRLTVV.